This paragraph covers one TCR beta chain sequence. As yet, its antigen is unknown. The data stem from a study of CD8 T cells in Susac syndrome. The CDR3 totals 14 residues. Germline V lookup: CDR1 DFQATT, CDR2 SNEGSKA (reference sequence). V was shortened by 4 bases and J by 8 bases, with 15 bases between the two germline ends. With random hexamers, about 0.5 to 1 ug RNA was reverse transcribed. Using its own MiXCR run on the immunoSEQ multiplex PCR reads, TCRdb lists one record per CDR3 protein. In the table there are approximately 130,000 distinct CDR3 sequences, 94% of which are singletons. Sequencing of TCR beta, carried out with a high-throughput approach, was applied to CD8+ and CD4+ T cells from the blood. The study used healthy donors as controls matched for age and sex. Overall study findings and caveats: The study admitted that it had a relatively small number of individuals in its TCR sequencing and HLA analysis.

The receptor comes from a human donor in good health. The rearrangement links TRBV20-1 to TRBJ1-6, with D perhaps matching TRBD1 (6 bases). Sample: CD4+ T cells from PBMCs. In nucleotides, the CDR3 is TGCAGTGCTACGACAGGCCGCGGATATTCACCCCTCCACTTT. Its translation: CSATTGRGYSPLHF.